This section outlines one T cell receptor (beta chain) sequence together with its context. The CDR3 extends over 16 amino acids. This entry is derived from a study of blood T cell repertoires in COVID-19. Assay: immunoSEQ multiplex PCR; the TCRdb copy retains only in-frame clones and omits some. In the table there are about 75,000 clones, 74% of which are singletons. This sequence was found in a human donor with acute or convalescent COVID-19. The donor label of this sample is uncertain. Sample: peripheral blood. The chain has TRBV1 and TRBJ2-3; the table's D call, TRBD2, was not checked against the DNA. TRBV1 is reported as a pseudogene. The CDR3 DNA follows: TGCACCAGCAGCCAAGAAGCGGGGGCCATCACAGATACGCAGTATTTT. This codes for CTSSQEAGAITDTQYF.